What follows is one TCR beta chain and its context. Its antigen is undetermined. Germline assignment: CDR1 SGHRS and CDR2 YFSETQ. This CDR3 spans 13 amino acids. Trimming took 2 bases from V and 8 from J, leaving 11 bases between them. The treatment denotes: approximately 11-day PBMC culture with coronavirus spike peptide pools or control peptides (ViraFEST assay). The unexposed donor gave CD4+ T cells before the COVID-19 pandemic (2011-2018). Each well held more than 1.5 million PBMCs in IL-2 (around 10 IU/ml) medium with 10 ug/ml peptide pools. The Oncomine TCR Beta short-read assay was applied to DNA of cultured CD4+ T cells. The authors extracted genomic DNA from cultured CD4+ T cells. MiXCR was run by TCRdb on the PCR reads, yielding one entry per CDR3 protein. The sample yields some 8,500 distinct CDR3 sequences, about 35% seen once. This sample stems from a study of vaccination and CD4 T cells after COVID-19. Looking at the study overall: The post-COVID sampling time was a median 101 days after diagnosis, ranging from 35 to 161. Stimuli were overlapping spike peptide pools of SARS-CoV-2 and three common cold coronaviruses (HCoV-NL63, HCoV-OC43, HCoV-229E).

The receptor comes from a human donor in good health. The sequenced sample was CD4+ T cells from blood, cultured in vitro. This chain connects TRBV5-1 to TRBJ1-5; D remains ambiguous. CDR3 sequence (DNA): TGCGCCAGCAGCTTAGGAGTACAAGAGCCCCAGCATTTT. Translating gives CASSLGVQEPQHF.